One and the same sample provided the 19 T cell receptor beta chains below, sequenced in a study of tumor-infiltrating lymphocytes in primary liver carcinoma. Germline DNA was also extracted, while the blood RNA originated from unsorted whole blood. Using a constant-region primer together with ProtoScript II reverse transcriptase, TCR beta cDNA was made from roughly 520 ng of total RNA. Modified slightly, ARM-PCR produced TCR beta libraries over three nested multiplex PCR rounds. TRBV1-TRBV30 forward and Cbeta reverse primers drove the first two approximately 10-cycle rounds. Each CDR3 protein gets one entry after TCRdb re-called the multiplex PCR reads with MiXCR. The repertoire consists of fewer than 400,000 distinct CDR3 sequences, with more than 55% occurring once and the leading ten covering roughly 9%. Specimen: peripheral blood. These receptors were taken from a man between 35 and 55 years old with primary liver carcinoma and hepatitis B virus infection.

This clonotype has at least ten counts. J is TRBJ1-6 and V is TRBV12-3 or TRBV12-4, with D possibly TRBD1 on 6 matching bases. The CDR3 runs 16 residues. Trimming cost V 6 bases and J 8 bases, with 20 bases left between them. CDR3: CASSPSWGGVDSPLHF. The CDR3 nucleotides are TGTGCCAGCAGCCCATCCTGGGGGGGCGTAGATTCACCCCTCCACTTT.

This clonotype was seen ten or more times. The rearrangement links TRBV29-1 to TRBJ2-7, with 12 positions matching TRBD2. The V segment lost 7 bases and the J segment 6 bases; nucleotides outside the gene matches: 13. Germline CDR1 SQVTM, CDR2 ANQGSEA. CDR3 size: 15 residues. The chain's CDR3 is CSGRLAGVSSGEQYF. Here the CDR3 DNA reads TGCAGCGGTCGACTAGCGGGAGTCTCTTCCGGCGAGCAGTACTTC.

This clonotype was seen just once. This is likely a read error, given that the CDR3 carries no conserved phenylalanine or tryptophan at its end. The rearrangement joins TRBV6-1 to TRBJ1-5; the D is unclear. The CDR3 loop spans 13 amino acids. The V gene's germline CDR1 is MNHNS and CDR2 SASEGT. The DNA for the CDR3 is TGTGCCAGCAATGAAGCGAAGGGCCAGCCTCAGCATTTA. It yields the protein CASNEAKGQPQHL.

The chain links TRBV28 to TRBJ2-7, with D possibly being TRBD1 (6 bases). The CDR3 covers 15 residues. V gave up 5 bases and J gave up 7 bases, with 21 bases separating them. Germline assignment: CDR1 MDHEN and CDR2 SYDVKM. The CDR3: CASSMTRGGTWEQYF. Here the CDR3 DNA reads TGTGCCAGCAGTATGACTCGAGGGGGAACTTGGGAGCAGTACTTC.

This clonotype was detected only once. This may arise from a read error, as a much more abundant clone is one base away. V and J are TRBV12-3 or TRBV12-4 and TRBJ1-5; the match to TRBD1 covers 8 bases. The trim removed 7 bases at V and 5 bases at J, leaving 7 bases unmatched. The CDR3 is made up of 14 amino acids. The CDR3 region is CASNSSGGDQPQHF. CDR3 nucleotide sequence: TGTGCCAGCAATTCCTCAGGGGGCGATCAGCCCCAGCATTTT.

Note on this clonotype: A much larger clone is a single base away; this may be a read error. V and J are TRBV6-2 or TRBV6-3 and TRBJ1-6; D gene unclear. From germline, CDR1 is MNHEY and CDR2 SVGEGT. The CDR3 spans 17 residues. CDR3 nucleotide sequence: TGTGCCAGCAATTACGGTGTTACGAGCTCCTATAATTCACCCCTCCACTTT. This codes for CASNYGVTSSYNSPLHF.

Worth noting for this clonotype: This may stem from a read error, because a much larger clone lies one nucleotide away. The chain links TRBV4-1 to TRBJ2-1; no clear D. Germline CDR1 and CDR2: MGHRA and YSYEKL. The CDR3 is 17 amino acids. The V end was cut by 4 bases, the J end by 2 bases, with 18 bases between. The CDR3 sequence is CASSLYPRPRPYNEQFF. The DNA of the CDR3 is TGCGCCAGCAGCCTCTATCCACGTCCCAGGCCCTACAATGAGCAGTTCTTC.

Regarding this clonotype: The junction does not match germline at one end; this may be a read error. The CDR3 coding sequence is TGCGCCCGCAGCCGCATCGGGTCAGCGAACACTGAAGCTTTCTTT. Protein product: CARSRIGSANTEAFF. The chain carries TRBV4-1 and TRBJ1-1; D gene uncertain. Germline V gene lookup returns CDR1 MGHRA and CDR2 YSYEKL. The CDR3 loop spans 15 amino acids.

To note about this clonotype: This may be a read error: a much more frequent sequence differs by one nucleotide. The V call is TRBV6-1, the J call TRBJ2-4; D is ambiguous. Germline V gene sequence: CDR1 MNHNS, CDR2 SASEGT. V gave up 3 bases and J gave up 6 bases, with 9 bases separating them. The CDR3 contains 13 residues. CDR3 in DNA: TGTGCCAGCAGTGAGGAACAGCGAAACATTCAGTACTTC. Its protein is CASSEEQRNIQYF.

The rearrangement joins TRBV7-9 to TRBJ2-1, with D tentatively TRBD2 (6 bases). The length of the CDR3 is 14 residues. Germline V gene lookup returns CDR1 SEHNR and CDR2 FQNEAQ (reference sequence). V shed 1 base and J shed 7 bases, with 11 bases lying between them. The CDR3 region has the DNA TGTGCCAGCAGCTTAGACGGAGGGTATAATGAGCAGTTCTTC. It codes for CASSLDGGYNEQFF.

In the case of this clonotype: A junction boundary mismatches the germline segment, possibly from a read error. V gene TRBV11-2 combines with J gene TRBJ2-7; D is possibly TRBD2 (7 bases). Germline loops: CDR1 SGHAT, CDR2 FQNNGV. The CDR3 extends over 15 amino acids. The DNA for the CDR3 is TGTGCCACCAGCGGGAACAGGGACCTCTACTACGAGCAGTACTTC. This sequence encodes CATSGNRDLYYEQYF.

This clonotype showed up just once. A much larger clone lies a single base off, so this may be a read error. The CDR3 loop reads CASNPVGATYEQYF. In DNA form, the CDR3 reads TGTGCCAGCAACCCAGTGGGAGCAACCTACGAGCAGTACTTC. The rearrangement joins TRBV6-6 to TRBJ2-7; TRBD2 might be the D (5 bases). V lost 7 bases to trimming and J lost 2 bases, with 15 bases between them. Germline-derived CDR1 and CDR2 are MNHNY and SVGAGI (reference sequence). This CDR3 has 14 amino acids.

In its sample, this clonotype was seen a few times. This sequence joins TRBV6-1 and TRBJ1-1; TRBD1 matches at 8 bases. Germline V gene lookup returns CDR1 MNHNS and CDR2 SASEGT. The ends lost 5 bases at V and 3 bases at J; junction bases unmatched: 8. This CDR3 comprises 15 residues. Here the CDR3 reads CASSFWTGSDTEAFF. DNA of the CDR3: TGTGCCAGCAGTTTTTGGACAGGGAGCGACACTGAAGCTTTCTTT.

The chain uses TRBV4-3 and TRBJ2-2, with D possibly TRBD2 on 5 matching bases. CDR1 is LGHNA and CDR2 is YSLEER in the germline V gene. V shed 7 bases and J shed 1 base, with 16 bases lying between them. The CDR3 has 16 amino acids. The chain's CDR3 is CASTLVLAGNTGELFF. As DNA, the CDR3 is TGCGCCAGCACCCTAGTGCTCGCGGGGAACACCGGGGAGCTGTTTTTT.

Points on this clonotype: Since the CDR3 does not end with the conserved phenylalanine or tryptophan, this likely comes from a read error. The V and J genes are TRBV6-5 and TRBJ1-2; D not certain. Germline values: CDR1 MNHEY, CDR2 SVGAGI. The CDR3 is 14 amino acids. The CDR3 coding sequence is TGTGCCGGCAGCTTAGACGGCACTAACTATGGCTACACCGTT. Translated, it gives CAGSLDGTNYGYTV.

In the case of this clonotype: The junction differs from germline at one of its ends, possibly a read error. The rearrangement uses TRBV6-5 and TRBJ2-7; D is possibly TRBD1 (6 bases). There are 13 residues in the CDR3. Germline V gives CDR1 MNHEY, CDR2 SVGAGI. CDR3 sequence: CASNYQQGYEHYF. DNA for the CDR3: TGTGCCAGCAATTATCAACAGGGCTACGAGCACTACTTC.

This clonotype showed up just a few times. The chain uses TRBV6-5 and TRBJ2-2; TRBD1 or TRBD2 may be the D gene (5 bases each). The germline gives CDR1 MNHEY, CDR2 SVGAGI. The CDR3 spans 16 residues. The ends were cut back, 6 bases at V and 0 bases at J, with 14 bases in the middle. CDR3 coding DNA: TGTGCCAGCAGCCCTGTGGGGACCGCGAACACCGGGGAGCTGTTTTTT. Amino acids: CASSPVGTANTGELFF.

Notes on this clonotype: This clone may be a read error of a much larger clone one base away. This chain joins TRBV10-2 and TRBJ2-5; 8 nucleotides match TRBD2. V dropped 7 bases and J dropped 4; count of bases not matched to a gene: 14. The CDR3 is made up of 16 amino acids. The germline gives CDR1 WSHSY, CDR2 SAAADI. The CDR3 here is CASNALGREGRETQYF. The CDR3 coding sequence is TGCGCCAGCAACGCCCTTGGACGGGAGGGCCGAGAGACCCAGTACTTC.

This clonotype was recorded once. A much larger clonotype is one base distant, so this may be a read error. The chain employs TRBV6-5 and TRBJ1-1, with D possibly being TRBD1 (5 bases). From germline, CDR1 is MNHEY and CDR2 SVGAGI. This CDR3 has 12 residues. For the CDR3, the DNA is TGTGCCTGCAGCCGCGTGGGGGTCAAGCTTTCTTTT. It yields the protein CACSRVGVKLSF.